The present T cell receptor (beta chain) was sequenced within a study of T-cell memory formation after mild COVID-19. Study background: The two donors had largely donor-specific TCR clusters.

This clonotype was seen a handful of times. The CDR3 is 14 amino acids. Germline values: CDR1 SGHRS, CDR2 YFSETQ. The V and J ends lost 4 bases and 6 bases respectively, with 13 bases between them. TCRdb re-derived calls from the 5' RACE reads in MiXCR, one entry per CDR3 protein. The table shows about 340,000 distinct CDR3 sequences, with approximately 15% occurring only once. The sequence was collected from a man aged 18 to 35 who had mild COVID-19 (a few samples of this study predate the infection). Cell type and time point are not known. Material for sequencing was PBMCs or a T cell subset sorted from them (not recorded which). The chain combines TRBV5-1 with TRBJ2-2, with D tentatively TRBD2 (5 bases). CDR3 nucleotide sequence: TGCGCCAGCAGCGGTCGAGCGGAACCCGGGGAGCTGTTTTTT. Translated: CASSGRAEPGELFF.